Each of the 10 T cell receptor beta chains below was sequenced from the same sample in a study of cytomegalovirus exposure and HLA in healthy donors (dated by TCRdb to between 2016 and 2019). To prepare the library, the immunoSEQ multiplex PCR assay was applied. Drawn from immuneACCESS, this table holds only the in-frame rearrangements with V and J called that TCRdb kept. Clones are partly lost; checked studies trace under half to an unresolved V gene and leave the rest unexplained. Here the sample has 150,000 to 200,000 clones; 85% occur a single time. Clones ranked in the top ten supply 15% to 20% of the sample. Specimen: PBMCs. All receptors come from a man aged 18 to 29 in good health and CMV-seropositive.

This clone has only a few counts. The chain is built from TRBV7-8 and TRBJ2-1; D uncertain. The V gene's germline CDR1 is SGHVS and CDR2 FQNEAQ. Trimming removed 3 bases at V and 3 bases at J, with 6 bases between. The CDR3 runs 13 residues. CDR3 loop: CASSLRLYNEQFF. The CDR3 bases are TGTGCCAGCAGCTTGAGACTCTACAATGAGCAGTTCTTC.

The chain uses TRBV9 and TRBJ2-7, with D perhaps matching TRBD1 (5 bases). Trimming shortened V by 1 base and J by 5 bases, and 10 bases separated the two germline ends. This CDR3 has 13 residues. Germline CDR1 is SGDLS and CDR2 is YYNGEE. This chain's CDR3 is CASSVRGWDEQYF. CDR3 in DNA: TGTGCCAGCAGCGTAAGGGGCTGGGACGAGCAGTACTTC.

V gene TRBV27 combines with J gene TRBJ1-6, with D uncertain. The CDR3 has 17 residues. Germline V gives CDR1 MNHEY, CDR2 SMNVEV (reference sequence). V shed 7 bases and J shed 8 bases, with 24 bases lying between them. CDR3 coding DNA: TGTGCCAGCACCCCCTTCGGCGGGATTTCCCCTCATTCACCCCTCCACTTT. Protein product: CASTPFGGISPHSPLHF.

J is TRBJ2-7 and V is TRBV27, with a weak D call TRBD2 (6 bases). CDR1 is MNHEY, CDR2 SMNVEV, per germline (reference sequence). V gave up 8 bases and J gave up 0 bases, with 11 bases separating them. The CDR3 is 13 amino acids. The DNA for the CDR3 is TGTGCCAGCGGGGCGGGGCCCTCCTACGAGCAGTACTTC. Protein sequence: CASGAGPSYEQYF.

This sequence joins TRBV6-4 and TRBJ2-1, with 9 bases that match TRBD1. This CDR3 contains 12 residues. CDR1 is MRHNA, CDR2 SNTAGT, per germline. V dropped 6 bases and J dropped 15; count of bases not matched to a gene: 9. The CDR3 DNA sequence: TGTGCCAGCAGCCACACAGGGGGCCTTGTGTTCTTC. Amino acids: CASSHTGGLVFF.

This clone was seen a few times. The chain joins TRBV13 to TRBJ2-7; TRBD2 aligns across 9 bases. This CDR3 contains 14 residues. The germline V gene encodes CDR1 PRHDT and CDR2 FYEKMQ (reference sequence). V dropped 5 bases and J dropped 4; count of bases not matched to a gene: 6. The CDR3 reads CASSPGLAAYEQYF. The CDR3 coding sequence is TGTGCCAGCAGCCCGGGACTAGCCGCATACGAGCAGTACTTC.

The CDR3 protein is CASSLVGGDYGYTF. The CDR3 DNA reads TGTGCCAGCAGCTTAGTCGGCGGTGACTATGGCTACACCTTC. This rearrangement joins TRBV7-9 to TRBJ1-2; D is unresolved. V lost 1 base and J 3 bases, leaving 9 bases between the germline ends. Germline CDR1 is SEHNR and CDR2 is FQNEAQ (reference sequence). This CDR3 has 14 amino acids.

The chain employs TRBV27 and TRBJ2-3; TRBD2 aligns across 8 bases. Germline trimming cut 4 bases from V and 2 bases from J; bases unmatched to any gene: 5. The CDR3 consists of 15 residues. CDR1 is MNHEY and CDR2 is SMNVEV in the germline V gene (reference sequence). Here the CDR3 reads CASSSGLVPTDTQYF. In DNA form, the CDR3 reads TGTGCCAGCAGTTCGGGACTAGTCCCCACAGATACGCAGTATTTT.

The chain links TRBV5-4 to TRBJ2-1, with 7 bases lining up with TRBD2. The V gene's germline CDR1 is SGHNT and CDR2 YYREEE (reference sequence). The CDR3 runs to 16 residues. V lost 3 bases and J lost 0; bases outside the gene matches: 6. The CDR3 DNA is TGTGCCAGCAGCTGGGGATCGGGGGGCTCCTACAATGAGCAGTTCTTC. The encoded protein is CASSWGSGGSYNEQFF.

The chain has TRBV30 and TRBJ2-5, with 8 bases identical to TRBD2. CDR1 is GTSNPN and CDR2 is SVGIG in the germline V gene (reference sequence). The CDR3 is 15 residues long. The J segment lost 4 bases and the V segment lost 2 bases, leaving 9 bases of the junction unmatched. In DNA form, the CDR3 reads TGTGCCTGGAGTAACGGACAAGCGGGAGTAGAGACCCAGTACTTC. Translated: CAWSNGQAGVETQYF. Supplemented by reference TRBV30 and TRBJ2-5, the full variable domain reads SQTIHQWPATLVQPVGSPLSLECTVEGTSNPNLYWYRQAAGRGLQLLFYSVGIGQISSEVPQNLSASRPQDRQFILSSKKLLLSDSGFYLCAWSNGQAGVETQYFGPGTRLLVL.